This T cell receptor (beta chain) was sequenced in a study of T cell clones after liver transplantation. Points from the study as a whole: Migration into the graft, not deletion, may explain lost graft donor-reactive T cells.

About this clone: Its antigen is as yet unknown.

This table comes from immunoSEQ multiplex PCR, and its TCRdb copy is limited to in-frame clones, with some not included. The data contain approximately 100,000 clones, approximately 79% of them singletons. Germline trimming cut 0 bases from V and 0 bases from J; bases unmatched to any gene: 3. Per germline, CDR1 SGHRS and CDR2 YFSETQ. The CDR3 has 16 residues. The clonotype comes from a human patient who received a liver transplant. Part of the T cell pool may stem from the graft donor. The V call is TRBV5-1, the J call TRBJ2-3; TRBD2 agrees at 8 bases. Material: CD4+ T cells from blood, obtained around 44 months after liver transplant. The CDR3 spells CASSLARGRSTDTQYF. The CDR3 bases are TGCGCCAGCAGCTTGGCTCGCGGGAGGAGCACAGATACGCAGTATTTT.